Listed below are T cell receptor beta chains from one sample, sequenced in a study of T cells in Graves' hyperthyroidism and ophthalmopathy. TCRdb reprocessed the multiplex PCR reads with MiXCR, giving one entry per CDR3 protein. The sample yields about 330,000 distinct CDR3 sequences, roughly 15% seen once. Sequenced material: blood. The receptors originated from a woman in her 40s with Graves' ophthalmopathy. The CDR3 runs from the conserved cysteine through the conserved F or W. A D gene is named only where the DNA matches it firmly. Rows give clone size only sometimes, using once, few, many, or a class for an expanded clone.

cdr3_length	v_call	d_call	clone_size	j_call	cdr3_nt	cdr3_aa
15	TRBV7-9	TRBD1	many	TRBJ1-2	TGTGCCAGCAGCATTAGGACAGGGGACTTCTCTGGCTACACCTTC	CASSIRTGDFSGYTF
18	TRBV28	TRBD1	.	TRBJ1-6	TGTGCCAGCAGTTCCCCCCCGGGGGGACAGGGAATAGATTCACCCCTCCACTTT	CASSSPPGGQGIDSPLHF
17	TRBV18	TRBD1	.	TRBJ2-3	TGTGCCAGCTCACCCCAGGACAGGGGTTTTAGCACAGATACGCAGTATTTT	CASSPQDRGFSTDTQYF
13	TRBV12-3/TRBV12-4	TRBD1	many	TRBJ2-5	TGTGCCAGCAGCCTGGGACAGCAAGAGACCCAGTACTTC	CASSLGQQETQYF
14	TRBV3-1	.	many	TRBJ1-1	TGTGCCAGCAGCCAGACAGCGTTGAACACTGAAGCTTTCTTT	CASSQTALNTEAFF
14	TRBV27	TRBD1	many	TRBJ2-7	TGTGCCAGCAGTTCTTGGGACAGGGGCCACGAGCAGTACTTC	CASSSWDRGHEQYF
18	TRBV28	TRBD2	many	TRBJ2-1	TGTGCCAGCAGTTTGCCGGGACTAGCGGGAGAGCGAGGATATGAGCAGTTCTTC	CASSLPGLAGERGYEQFF
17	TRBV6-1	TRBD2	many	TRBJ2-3	TGTGCCAGCAGTCCTATTGGACTAGCGTCTAGCACAGATACGCAGTATTTT	CASSPIGLASSTDTQYF
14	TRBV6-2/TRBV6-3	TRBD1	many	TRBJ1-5	TGTGCCAGCAGTTCCCACAGGGGGGGACAGCCCCAGCATTTT	CASSSHRGGQPQHF
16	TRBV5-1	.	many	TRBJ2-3	TGCGCCAGCAGCTTAGGGACCTGGGGAAGGCCAGATACGCAGTATTTT	CASSLGTWGRPDTQYF
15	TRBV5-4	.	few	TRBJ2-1	TGTGCCAGCAGCTCGAAGCGGACAGACCACAATGAGCAGTTCTTC	CASSSKRTDHNEQFF
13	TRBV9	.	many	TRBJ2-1	TGTGCCAGCAGCGTAGGTACAGGGAGTGAGCAGTTCTTC	CASSVGTGSEQFF
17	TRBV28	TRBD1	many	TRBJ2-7	TGTGCCAGCAGTCCAACCCTGACCGGGACAGGAAGCGACGAGCAGTACTTC	CASSPTLTGTGSDEQYF
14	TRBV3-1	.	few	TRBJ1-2	TGTGCCAGCAGCCAAGGAACAGCCGTTTGGGGCTACACCTTC	CASSQGTAVWGYTF
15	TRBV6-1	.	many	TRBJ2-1	TGTGCCAGCAGTGATACACTGAGCTCCTACAATGAGCAGTTCTTC	CASSDTLSSYNEQFF
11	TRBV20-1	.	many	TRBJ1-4	TGCAGTCCCAAAGAACTGGAAAAACTGTTTTTT	CSPKELEKLFF
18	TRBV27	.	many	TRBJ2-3	TGTGCCAGCAGTTTCTCGGGGGGCGGGTTGAATGTTGGCGATACGCAGTATTTT	CASSFSGGGLNVGDTQYF
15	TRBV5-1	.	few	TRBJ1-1	TGCGCCAGCAGCTTGGGTCGGCGAGGGAACACTGAAGCTTTCTTT	CASSLGRRGNTEAFF
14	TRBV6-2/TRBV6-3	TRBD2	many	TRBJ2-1	TGTGCCAGTACTAGGACTAGCGGGGCTGATGAGCAGTTCTTC	CASTRTSGADEQFF
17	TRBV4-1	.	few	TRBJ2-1	TGCGCCAGCAGCCAACTATACCGGGGAATTCCCTACAATGAGCAGTTCTTC	CASSQLYRGIPYNEQFF
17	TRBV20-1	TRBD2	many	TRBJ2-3	TGCAGTGCTAACCCGATCAGAGGGCGGGAGTCCCCAGATACGCAGTATTTT	CSANPIRGRESPDTQYF
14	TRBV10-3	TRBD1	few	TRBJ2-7	TGTGCCATCAGGAGACAGGGCATAGCCTACGAGCAGTACTTC	CAIRRQGIAYEQYF
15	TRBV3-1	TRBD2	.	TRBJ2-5	TGTGCCAGCAGCCTCGAAACGGGAGGGCTGGGGACCCAGTACTTC	CASSLETGGLGTQYF
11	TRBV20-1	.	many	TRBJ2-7	TGCAGTGGCCTGGGACCACGGGAGCAGTACTTC	CSGLGPREQYF
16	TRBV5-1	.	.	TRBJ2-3	TGCGCCAGCAGCCCGGCCGGGGGACGGGGCACAGATACGCAGTATTTT	CASSPAGGRGTDTQYF
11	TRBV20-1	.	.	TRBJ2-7	TGCAGTGCTACGGTCGGGTGGGAGCAGTACTTC	CSATVGWEQYF
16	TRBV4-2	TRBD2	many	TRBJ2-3	TGTGCCAGCAGCCCCCGGGGGGGAGGCGGCACAGATACGCAGTATTTT	CASSPRGGGGTDTQYF
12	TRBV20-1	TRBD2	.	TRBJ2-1	TGCAGTGCTAGAGATCCCCGGGAGGGGCAGTTCTTC	CSARDPREGQFF
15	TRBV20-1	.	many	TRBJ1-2	TGCAGTGCTAGAGATATTGGGACGTCGGTCTATGGCTACACCTTC	CSARDIGTSVYGYTF
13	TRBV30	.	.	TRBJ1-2	TGTGCCTGGAGTACCGAAATGACCTATGGCTACACCTTC	CAWSTEMTYGYTF
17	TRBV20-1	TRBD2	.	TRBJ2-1	TGCAGTGCTAGAGATCAAGCGGGGGGGCTCGGGTACAATGAGCAGTTCTTC	CSARDQAGGLGYNEQFF
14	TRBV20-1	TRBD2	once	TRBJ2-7	TGCAGTGCTCGCTATAGCGGGGGCACCTACGAGCAGTACTTC	CSARYSGGTYEQYF
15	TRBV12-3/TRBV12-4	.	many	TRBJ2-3	TGTGCCAGCAGTTTAACAACGGGAGTGGCAGATACGCAGTATTTT	CASSLTTGVADTQYF
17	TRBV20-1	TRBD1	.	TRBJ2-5	TGCAGTGCAAGAAGACAGGGATCCCTGGTTGGTGATGGTACCCAGTACTTC	CSARRQGSLVGDGTQYF
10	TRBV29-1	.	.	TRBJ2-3	TGCAGCGTTACGGCAGGGGGGAGTAATTTT	CSVTAGGSNF
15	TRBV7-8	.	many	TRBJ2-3	TGTGCCAGCAGCTTAAAGGGGGGGGGTGCAGATACGCAGTATTTT	CASSLKGGGADTQYF
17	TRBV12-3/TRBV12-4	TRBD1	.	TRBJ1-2	TGTGCCAGCAGTCCTCCCCGAACAGGGGTTACTGGCTATGGCTACACCTTC	CASSPPRTGVTGYGYTF
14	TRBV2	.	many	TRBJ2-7	TGTGCCAGCAGTAGGGGACCGCCTTCCTACGAGCAGTACTTC	CASSRGPPSYEQYF
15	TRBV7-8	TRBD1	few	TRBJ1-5	TGTGCCAGCAGCCGAGACAGGGGACGGAATCAGCCCCAGCATTTT	CASSRDRGRNQPQHF
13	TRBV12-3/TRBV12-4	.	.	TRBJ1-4	TGTGCCAGCACCTCACAAAGGGGGGAAAAACTGTTTTTT	CASTSQRGEKLFF
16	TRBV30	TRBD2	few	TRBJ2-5	TGTGCCTGGAGCAGGGAGGGGTTGCTTCTGGAAGAGACCCAGTACTTC	CAWSREGLLLEETQYF
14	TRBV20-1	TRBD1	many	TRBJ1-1	TGCAGTGCTGGGGGGACAGTACAAAACCTTGAAGCTTTCTTT	CSAGGTVQNLEAFF
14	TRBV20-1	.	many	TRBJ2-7	TGCAGTGCTAGAGATCGAATAGCGACCTACGAGCAGTACTTC	CSARDRIATYEQYF
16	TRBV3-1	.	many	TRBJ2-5	TGTGCCAGCAGCCAGGGGGACCTAACGTACCAAGAGACCCAGTACTTC	CASSQGDLTYQETQYF
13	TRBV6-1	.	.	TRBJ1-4	TGTGCCAGCCGCCCGGGGCCATGGGAAAAACTGTTTTTT	CASRPGPWEKLFF
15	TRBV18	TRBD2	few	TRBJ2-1	TGTGCCAGCTCACTCGGACTAGCGGTGGGTAATGAGCAGTTCTTC	CASSLGLAVGNEQFF
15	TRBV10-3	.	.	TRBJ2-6	TGTGCCATCAGTGCCCCCAGGTCTGGGGCCAACGTCCTGACTTTC	CAISAPRSGANVLTF
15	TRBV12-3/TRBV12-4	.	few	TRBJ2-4	TGTGCCAGCAGTTTAGAGGGTGTGGCCAAAAACATTCAGTACTTC	CASSLEGVAKNIQYF
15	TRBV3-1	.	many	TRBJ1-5	TGTGCCAGCAGCCAAGGGACAGACCATAATCAGCCCCAGCATTTT	CASSQGTDHNQPQHF
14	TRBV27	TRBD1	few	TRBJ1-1	TGTGCCAGCAGTCGCGGGACAGGGGGCGCCCGGGCTTTCTTT	CASSRGTGGARAFF
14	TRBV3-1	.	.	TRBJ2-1	TGTGCCAGCAGCCAAGGGCCCTTTGGCAATGAGCAGTTCTTC	CASSQGPFGNEQFF
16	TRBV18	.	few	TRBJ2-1	TGTGCCAGCTCACCACCCGAAGACGGCGGCAACAATGAGCAGTTCTTC	CASSPPEDGGNNEQFF
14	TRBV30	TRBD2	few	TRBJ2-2	TGTGCCTGGAGCAGCGGGAGTGGCGCCGGGGAGCTGTTTTTT	CAWSSGSGAGELFF
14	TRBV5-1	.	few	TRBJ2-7	TGCGCCAGCAGACAAGGGGCCTTCTCCTACGAGCAGTACTTC	CASRQGAFSYEQYF